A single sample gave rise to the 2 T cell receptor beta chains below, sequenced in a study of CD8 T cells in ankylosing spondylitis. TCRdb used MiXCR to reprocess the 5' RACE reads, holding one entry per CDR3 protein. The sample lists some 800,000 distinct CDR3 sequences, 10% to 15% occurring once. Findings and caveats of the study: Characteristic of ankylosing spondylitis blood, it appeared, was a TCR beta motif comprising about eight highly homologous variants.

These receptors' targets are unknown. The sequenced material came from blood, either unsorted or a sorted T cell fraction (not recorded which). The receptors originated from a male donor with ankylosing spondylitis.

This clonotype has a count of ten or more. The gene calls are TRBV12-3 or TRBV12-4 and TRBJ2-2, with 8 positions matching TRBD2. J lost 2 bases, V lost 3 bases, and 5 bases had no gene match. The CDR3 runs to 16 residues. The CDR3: CASSFRSGGNTGELFF. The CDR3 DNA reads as TGTGCCAGCAGTTTCCGCAGCGGGGGTAACACCGGGGAGCTGTTTTTT.

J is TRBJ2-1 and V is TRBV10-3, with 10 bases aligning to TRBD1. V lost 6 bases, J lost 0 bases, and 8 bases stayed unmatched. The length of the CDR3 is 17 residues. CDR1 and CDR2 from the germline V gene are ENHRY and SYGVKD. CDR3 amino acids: CAIRRQGAPSSYNEQFF. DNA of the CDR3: TGTGCCATCAGACGACAGGGGGCTCCTAGCTCCTACAATGAGCAGTTCTTC.